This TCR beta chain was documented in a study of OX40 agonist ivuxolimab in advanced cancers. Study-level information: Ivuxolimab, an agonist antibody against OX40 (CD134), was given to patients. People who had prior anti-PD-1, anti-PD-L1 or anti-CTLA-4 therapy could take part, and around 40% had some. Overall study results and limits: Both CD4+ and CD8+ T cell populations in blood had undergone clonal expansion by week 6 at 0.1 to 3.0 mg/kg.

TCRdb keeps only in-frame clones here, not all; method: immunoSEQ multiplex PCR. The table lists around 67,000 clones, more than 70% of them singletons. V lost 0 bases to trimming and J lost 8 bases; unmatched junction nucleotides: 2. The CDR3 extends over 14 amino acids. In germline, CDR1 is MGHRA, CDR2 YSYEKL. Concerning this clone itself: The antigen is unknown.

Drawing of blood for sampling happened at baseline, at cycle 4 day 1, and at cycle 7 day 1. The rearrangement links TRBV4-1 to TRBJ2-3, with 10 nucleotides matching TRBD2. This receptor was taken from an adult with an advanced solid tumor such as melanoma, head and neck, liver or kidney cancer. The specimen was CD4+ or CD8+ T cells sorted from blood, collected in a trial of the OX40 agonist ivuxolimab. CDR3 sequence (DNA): TGCGCCAGCAGCCAAGATAGGACTAGCGGTACGCAGTATTTT. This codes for CASSQDRTSGTQYF.